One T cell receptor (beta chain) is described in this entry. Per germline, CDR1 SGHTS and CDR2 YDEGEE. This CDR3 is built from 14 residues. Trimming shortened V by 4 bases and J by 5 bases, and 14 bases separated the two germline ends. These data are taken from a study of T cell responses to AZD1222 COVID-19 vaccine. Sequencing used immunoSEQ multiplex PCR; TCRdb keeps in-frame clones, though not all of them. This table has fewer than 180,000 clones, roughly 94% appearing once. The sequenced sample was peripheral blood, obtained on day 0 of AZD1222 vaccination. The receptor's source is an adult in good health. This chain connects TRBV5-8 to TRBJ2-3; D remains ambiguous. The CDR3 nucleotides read TGTGCCAGCAGCGCGGCCACGACCGGAGATACGCAGTATTTT. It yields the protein CASSAATTGDTQYF. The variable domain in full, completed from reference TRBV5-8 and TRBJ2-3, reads EAGVTQSPTHLIKTRGQQATLRCSPISGHTSVYWYQQALGLGLQFLLWYDEGEERNRGNFPPRFSGRQFPNYSSELNVNALELEDSALYLCASSAATTGDTQYFGPGTRLTVL.